This T cell receptor (beta chain) was identified in a study of persistence of HIV-infected CD4 T cells. Broader study findings: Bulk TCR data could not be restricted to HIV-1-infected CMV-responding cells.

CDR1 and CDR2 (germline): DFQATT, SNEGSKA (reference sequence). The CDR3 length is 16 residues. V was pared by 3 bases and J by 6 bases, with 13 bases of the junction left unmatched. This was the immunoSEQ version 4 assay in survey mode. The assay was immunoSEQ multiplex PCR, and TCRdb's table has in-frame clones only and misses some. The repertoire holds about 43,000 clones, 70% to 90% seen once, with over 1% in the top ten. Cells were stimulated nonspecifically with anti-CD3/anti-CD28 magnetic beads. Responding CD4+ T cells were sorted by upregulation of both CD40 ligand and CD69. Donors had CD4+ T cell counts above 400 cells/uL and were CMV-seropositive. About this clone itself: Its cognate antigen is unknown.

V gene TRBV20-1 combines with J gene TRBJ1-2; 10 bases agree with TRBD1. This TCR derives from an adult man with HIV who was CMV-seropositive. Sequencing used CD4+ T cells sorted from PBMCs after roughly 18-hour stimulation, obtained from a patient who received antiretroviral therapy. The CDR3 loop is CSASGTGVLPTDGYTF. CDR3 DNA: TGCAGTGCTAGTGGGACAGGGGTTTTGCCGACGGATGGCTACACCTTC.